These 3 T cell receptor beta chains originate from one sample sequenced in a study of Graves' ophthalmopathy and Graves' hyperthyroidism. Amplification of TCR beta CDR3 regions used RNA transcripts. HTBI-primed first-round RT-PCR preceded second-round multiplex PCR. TCRdb independently ran MiXCR on the multiplex PCR reads; one entry per CDR3 protein. The table records 900,000 to 1,200,000 distinct CDR3 sequences, roughly 35% of them present only once. The sequencing input was peripheral blood or thyroid tissue (not recorded which). The receptors shown here come from an adult man with Graves' hyperthyroidism.

A few counts support this clonotype. The rearrangement uses TRBV20-1 and TRBJ1-1; D unclear. Germline-derived CDR1 and CDR2 are DFQATT and SNEGSKA (reference sequence). This CDR3 is 13 amino acids long. Trimming took 4 bases from V and 1 from J, leaving 10 bases between them. CDR3 loop: CSAMSPGNTEAFF. The CDR3, as DNA: TGCAGTGCTATGTCCCCGGGGAACACTGAAGCTTTCTTT.

This chain links TRBV27 with TRBJ2-3, with unresolved D. CDR3 length: 13 amino acids. V lost 5 bases to trimming and J lost 7 bases, with 13 bases between them. CDR1 MNHEY and CDR2 SMNVEV come from the germline V gene (reference sequence). The CDR3 nucleotides read TGTGCCAGCAGTCGGCAGCGTCCAAATACGCAGTATTTT. It codes for CASSRQRPNTQYF.

This clonotype showed up just a few times. V is TRBV20-1 and J is TRBJ2-7; 10 bases fit TRBD2. Germline CDR1 reads DFQATT; CDR2 reads SNEGSKA (reference sequence). V was pared by 4 bases and J by 3 bases, with 6 bases of the junction left unmatched. This CDR3 comprises 14 residues. CDR3 region: CSANPSGSFYEQYF. Here the CDR3 DNA reads TGCAGTGCTAACCCTAGCGGGAGTTTCTACGAGCAGTACTTC.